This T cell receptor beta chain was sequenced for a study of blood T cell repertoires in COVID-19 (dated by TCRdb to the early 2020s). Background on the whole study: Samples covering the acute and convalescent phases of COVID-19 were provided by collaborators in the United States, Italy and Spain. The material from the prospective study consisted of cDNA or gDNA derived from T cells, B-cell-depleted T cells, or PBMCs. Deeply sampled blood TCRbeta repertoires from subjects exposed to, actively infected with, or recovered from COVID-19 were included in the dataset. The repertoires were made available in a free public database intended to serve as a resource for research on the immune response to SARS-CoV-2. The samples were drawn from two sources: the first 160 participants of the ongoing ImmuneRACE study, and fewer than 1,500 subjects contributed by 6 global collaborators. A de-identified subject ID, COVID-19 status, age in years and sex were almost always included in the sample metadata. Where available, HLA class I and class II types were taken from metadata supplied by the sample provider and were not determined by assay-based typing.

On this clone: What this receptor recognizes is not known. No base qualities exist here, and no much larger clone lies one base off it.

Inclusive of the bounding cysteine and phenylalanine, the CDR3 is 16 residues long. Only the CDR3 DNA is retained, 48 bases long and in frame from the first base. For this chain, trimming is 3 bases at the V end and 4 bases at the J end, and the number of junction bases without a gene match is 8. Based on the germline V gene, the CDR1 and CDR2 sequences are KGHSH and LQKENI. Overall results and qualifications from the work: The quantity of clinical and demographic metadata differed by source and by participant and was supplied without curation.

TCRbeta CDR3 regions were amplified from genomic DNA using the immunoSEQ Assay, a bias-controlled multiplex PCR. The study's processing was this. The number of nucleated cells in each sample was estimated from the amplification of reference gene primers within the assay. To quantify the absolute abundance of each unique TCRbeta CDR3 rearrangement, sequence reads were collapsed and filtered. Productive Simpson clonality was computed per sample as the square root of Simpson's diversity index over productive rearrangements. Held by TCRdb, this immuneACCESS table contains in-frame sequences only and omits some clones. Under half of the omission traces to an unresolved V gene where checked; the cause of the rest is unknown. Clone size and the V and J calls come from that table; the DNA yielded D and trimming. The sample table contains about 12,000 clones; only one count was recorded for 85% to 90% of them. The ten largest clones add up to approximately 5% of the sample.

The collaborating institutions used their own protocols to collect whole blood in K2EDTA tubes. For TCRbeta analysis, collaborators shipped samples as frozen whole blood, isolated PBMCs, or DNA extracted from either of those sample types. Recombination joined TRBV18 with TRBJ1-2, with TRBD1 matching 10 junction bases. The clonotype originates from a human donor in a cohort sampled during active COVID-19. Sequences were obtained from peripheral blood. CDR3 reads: CASSPGQGGLVYGYTF. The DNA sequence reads TGTGCCAGCTCACCTGGACAGGGGGGATTGGTCTATGGCTACACCTTC. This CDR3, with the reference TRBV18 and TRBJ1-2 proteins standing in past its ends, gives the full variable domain NAGVMQNPRHLVRRRGQEARLRCSPMKGHSHVYWYRQLPEEGLKFMVYLQKENIIDESGMPKERFSAEFPKEGPSILRIQQVVRGDSAAYFCASSPGQGGLVYGYTFGSGTRLTVV.